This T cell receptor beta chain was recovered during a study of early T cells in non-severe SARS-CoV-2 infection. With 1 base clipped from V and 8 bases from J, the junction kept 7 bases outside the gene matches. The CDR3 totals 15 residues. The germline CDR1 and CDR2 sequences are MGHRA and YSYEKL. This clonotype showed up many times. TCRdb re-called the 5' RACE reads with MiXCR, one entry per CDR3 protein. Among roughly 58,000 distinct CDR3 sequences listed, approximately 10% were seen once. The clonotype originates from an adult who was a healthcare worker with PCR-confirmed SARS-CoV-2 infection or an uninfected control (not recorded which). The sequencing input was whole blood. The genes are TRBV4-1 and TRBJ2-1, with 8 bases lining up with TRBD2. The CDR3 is CASSQGAGDTHEQFF. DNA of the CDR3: TGCGCCAGCAGCCAAGGAGCGGGAGACACCCATGAGCAGTTCTTC.